One and the same sample provided the 7 T cell receptor beta chains below, sequenced in a study of blood T cell repertoires in COVID-19. Assay used: immunoSEQ multiplex PCR; TCRdb lists only in-frame clones, some missing. The repertoire consists of over 90,000 clones, with roughly 92% occurring once and the leading ten covering roughly 1.9%. The sequencing sample was made of peripheral blood. These TCRs come from a woman between 45 and 60 years old with COVID-19, enrolled during active disease.

The chain is built from TRBV4-1 and TRBJ1-2; 9 positions agree with TRBD1. Germline CDR1 reads MGHRA; CDR2 reads YSYEKL. The CDR3 covers 15 residues. Germline trimming cut 2 bases from V and 7 bases from J; bases unmatched to any gene: 8. The CDR3 region has the DNA TGCGCCAGCAGCCAACCCGTACAGGGGGCGGCTGGCTACACCTTC. This translates into CASSQPVQGAAGYTF.

The chain uses TRBV5-1 and TRBJ1-1, with TRBD1 as a possible D gene (5 bases). Germline loops: CDR1 SGHRS, CDR2 YFSETQ. The CDR3 contains 13 residues. With 2 bases removed from V and 5 bases from J, the gap between germline ends came to 10 bases. The CDR3 DNA is TGCGCCAGCAGCTTTGGGGGGAAGACTGAAGCTTTCTTT. Its protein is CASSFGGKTEAFF.

The rearrangement links TRBV27 to TRBJ1-5; the D gene is possibly TRBD1 (5 bases). The CDR3 length is 15 residues. From germline, CDR1 is MNHEY and CDR2 SMNVEV (reference sequence). V lost 3 bases and J 4 bases, leaving 13 bases between the germline ends. The DNA of the CDR3 is TGTGCCAGCAGTTTTTCAGGGCGCCTAAATCAGCCCCAGCATTTT. It specifies CASSFSGRLNQPQHF.

This chain joins TRBV11-3 and TRBJ1-1; a weak D match, TRBD1 (5 bases). Between the trimmed V and J ends, which lost 0 bases and 0 bases, there was a span of 8 bases. The germline gives CDR1 SGHNT, CDR2 YENEEA. This CDR3 is built from 15 residues. CDR3 nucleotides: TGTGCCAGCAGCTTAGAATGGGGCCTGAACACTGAAGCTTTCTTT. As protein: CASSLEWGLNTEAFF.

This chain links TRBV5-1 with TRBJ1-6; tentatively, D is TRBD1 (6 bases). Between the trimmed V and J ends, which lost 5 bases and 7 bases, there was a span of 19 bases. The CDR3 runs to 16 residues. Germline values: CDR1 SGHRS, CDR2 YFSETQ. The chain's CDR3 is CASSFETGQRNSPLHF. Written as DNA, the CDR3 is TGCGCCAGCAGTTTCGAAACGGGACAAAGGAATTCACCCCTCCACTTT.

The J gene is TRBJ1-2, the V gene TRBV5-4, with D tentatively TRBD1 (6 bases). This CDR3 has 16 amino acids. The V and J ends lost 4 bases and 7 bases respectively, with 23 bases between them. The germline CDR1 and CDR2 sequences are SGHNT and YYREEE (reference sequence). CDR3 DNA sequence: TGTGCCAGCAGCCTCGGCGGGGGGGCCTTCTCGCCTGGCTACACCTTC. Its translation is CASSLGGGAFSPGYTF. Variable domain in full (rest from reference TRBV5-4 and TRBJ1-2): ETGVTQSPTHLIKTRGQQVTLRCSSQSGHNTVSWYQQALGQGPQFIFQYYREEENGRGNFPPRFSGLQFPNYSSELNVNALELDDSALYLCASSLGGGAFSPGYTFGSGTRLTVV.

V usage is TRBV27 and J usage is TRBJ2-3, with TRBD2 matching 8 bases. V lost 5 bases to trimming and J lost 1 base; unmatched junction nucleotides: 11. Germline CDR1 MNHEY, CDR2 SMNVEV (reference sequence). This CDR3 is 17 amino acids long. CDR3 sequence: CASSPPGRGVRTDTQYF. The CDR3 DNA is TGTGCCAGCAGTCCCCCGGGGCGGGGGGTCCGCACAGATACGCAGTATTTT.